A selection of T cell receptor beta chains follows, all from one sample in a study of regulatory T cells in long-lasting Graves disease. MiXCR, applied by TCRdb to the multiplex PCR reads, yields one record per CDR3 protein. The sample has a few hundred thousand distinct CDR3 sequences; under 25% are singletons. The material was peripheral blood mononuclear cells (PBMCs), obtained when the disease was refractory, from a patient treated with antithyroid drugs. The source is a female donor with Graves disease. CDR3s include the opening cysteine and the closing phenylalanine or tryptophan. The D gene is left open where the match is weak. Part of the rows lack a size; the others show once, few, many or a class for expanded clones.

- few TRBJ2-4 TRBV7-2 TGTGCCAGCAGCTTAGTTACAGGGAAAAACATTCAGTACTTC CASSLVTGKNIQYF
- few TRBJ1-6 TRBV14 TGTGCCAGCAGCCAAGATCTTTGGTCACCCCTCCACTTT CASSQDLWSPLHF
- - TRBJ2-7 TRBV28 TGTGCCAGCAGCCGCCGACAGTCTAATTCCTACGAGCAGTACTTC CASSRRQSNSYEQYF
- - TRBJ1-2 TRBV29-1 TGCAGCGTTGAAGGTCCGGGCGGGGGCTACACCTTC CSVEGPGGGYTF
TRBD1 many TRBJ2-4 TRBV2 TGTGCCAGCAGTTTTGACAGGGGTTATGGCATTCAGTACTTC CASSFDRGYGIQYF
- few TRBJ2-2 TRBV28 TGTGCCAGCAGTCTACAGGGGAGGTCCGGGGAGCTGTTTTTT CASSLQGRSGELFF
- - TRBJ1-1 TRBV7-6 TGTGCCAGCAGCTCCACCGAACTGACTGAAGCTTTCTTT CASSSTELTEAFF
- - TRBJ2-5 TRBV4-3 TGCGCCAGCAGCCGTCGGGTATACCAAGAGACCCAGTACTTC CASSRRVYQETQYF
- - TRBJ1-2 TRBV12-3/TRBV12-4 TGTGCCAGCAAGTCAAACTTGGGAGGGGGAGGTTACACCTTC CASKSNLGGGGYTF
- many TRBJ2-7 TRBV2 TGTGCCAGCCTAGGGACTCACTACGAGCAGTACTTC CASLGTHYEQYF
- many TRBJ2-2 TRBV28 TGTGCCAGCTGTGCCGGCGGCACCGGGGAGCTGTTTTTT CASCAGGTGELFF
- - TRBJ2-5 TRBV10-3 TGTGCCATCAGGGATACGGAGACCCAGTACTTC CAIRDTETQYF
- few TRBJ2-7 TRBV19 TGTGCCAGTAGTATCGCCAGCGGGCCTTTGGGTTCCTACGAGCAGTACTTC CASSIASGPLGSYEQYF
- - TRBJ1-2 TRBV5-1 TGCGCCAGCAGCCTGACCGAGGGTGGTAACTATGGCTACACCTTC CASSLTEGGNYGYTF
TRBD1 - TRBJ2-5 TRBV15 TGTGCCACCAGCAGACAGGGGGCTTGGGAGACCCAGTACTTC CATSRQGAWETQYF
- - TRBJ2-7 TRBV3-1 TGTGCCAGCAGCCAGACGCACGAGCAGTACTTC CASSQTHEQYF
- few TRBJ2-7 TRBV28 TGTGCCAGCAGTTTAGAGGGACCTCCCTACGAGCAGTACTTC CASSLEGPPYEQYF